This TCR beta chain was identified in a study of T-cell reconstitution after alpha-beta-depleted transplantation in children. Broader study findings: From newly produced T cells came most of the T-cell counts and diversity one year after transplant. Several hundred rapidly expanded clones from non-depleted graft cells reportedly supplied alpha-beta T cells about two months post-transplant.

A TCRbeta library incorporating unique molecular identifiers was prepared. TCRdb processed the PCR reads anew with MiXCR; each CDR3 protein has one entry. The sample holds about 440,000 distinct CDR3 sequences, 43% seen once. This clonotype came up a few times. Its antigen is still unknown. The CDR3 covers 11 residues. CDR1 is DFQATT, CDR2 SNEGSKA, per germline (reference sequence). The V end lost 3 bases, the J end lost 8 bases, and 10 bases lay between the germline ends. The source is a girl aged 2 to 10 with aplastic anemia, due to receive a stem cell transplant. V usage is TRBV20-1 and J usage is TRBJ1-2; a weak D match, TRBD1 (6 bases). This specimen was PBMCs, taken before TCRalphabeta/CD19-depleted stem cell transplant. Here the CDR3 reads CSASPQGGYTF. In DNA, the CDR3 is TGCAGTGCTAGTCCCCAGGGGGGCTACACCTTC.